This T cell receptor (beta chain) was observed in a study of cytomegalovirus exposure and HLA in healthy donors. V lost 8 bases and J lost 2; bases outside the gene matches: 10. The CDR3 runs 16 residues. Germline CDR1 is MGHRA and CDR2 is YSYEKL. Findings and limits, study-wide: According to an earlier analysis, most TCR beta V segments yielded productive rearrangements about 90% or about 30% of the time.

60 Vbeta and 13 Jbeta primers were used in PCR. Some clones are missing from TCRdb's copy, which holds only in-frame ones; the method was immunoSEQ multiplex PCR. The sample shows about 140,000 clones, 76% of them seen only once. With regard to this clone: Its specificity is unknown.

The sequence derives from a young man in good health and CMV-seronegative. The material sequenced was PBMCs. The V and J genes are TRBV4-1 and TRBJ2-2; 8 nucleotides line up with TRBD1. CDR3 region: CASGPSDRGNTGELFF. The DNA of the CDR3 is TGCGCCAGCGGTCCTAGCGACAGGGGAAACACCGGGGAGCTGTTTTTT.